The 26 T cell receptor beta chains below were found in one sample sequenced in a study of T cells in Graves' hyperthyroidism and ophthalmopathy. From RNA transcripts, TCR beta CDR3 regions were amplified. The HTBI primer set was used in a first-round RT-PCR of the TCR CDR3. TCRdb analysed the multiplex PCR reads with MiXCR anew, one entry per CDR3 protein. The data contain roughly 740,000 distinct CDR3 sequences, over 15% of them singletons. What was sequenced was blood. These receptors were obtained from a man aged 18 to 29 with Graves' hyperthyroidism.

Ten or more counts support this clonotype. The CDR3 region has the DNA TGTGCCAGCAGCTCGCAGGATCCACGAAACACTGAAGCTTTCTTT. Translating gives CASSSQDPRNTEAFF. The chain is built from TRBV7-9 and TRBJ1-1; no definite D call. Trimming pared 4 bases from V and 2 bases from J, leaving 14 bases between. The CDR3 runs to 15 residues. Germline V gene lookup returns CDR1 SEHNR and CDR2 FQNEAQ (reference sequence).

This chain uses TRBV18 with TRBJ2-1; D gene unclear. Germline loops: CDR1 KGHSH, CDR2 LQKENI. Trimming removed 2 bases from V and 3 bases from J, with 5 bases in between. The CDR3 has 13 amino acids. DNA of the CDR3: TGTGCCAGCTCACCAGAAAACTACAATGAGCAGTTCTTC. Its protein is CASSPENYNEQFF.

The CDR3 nucleotides are TGTGCCAGCAGCCAAGAACCCGCGGAGGGTCAGCCCCAGCATTTT. Residues: CASSQEPAEGQPQHF. This chain uses TRBV3-1 with TRBJ1-5; D uncertain. The germline gives CDR1 LGHDT, CDR2 YNNKEL (reference sequence). V lost 0 bases and J lost 6, with 12 bases in between. CDR3 length: 15 amino acids.

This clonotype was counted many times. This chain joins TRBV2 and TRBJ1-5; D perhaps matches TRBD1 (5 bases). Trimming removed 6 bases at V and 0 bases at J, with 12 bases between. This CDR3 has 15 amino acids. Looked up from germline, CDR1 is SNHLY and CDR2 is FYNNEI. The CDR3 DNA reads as TGTGCCAGCAGGGGGGACGGATATAGCAATCAGCCCCAGCATTTT. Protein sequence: CASRGDGYSNQPQHF.

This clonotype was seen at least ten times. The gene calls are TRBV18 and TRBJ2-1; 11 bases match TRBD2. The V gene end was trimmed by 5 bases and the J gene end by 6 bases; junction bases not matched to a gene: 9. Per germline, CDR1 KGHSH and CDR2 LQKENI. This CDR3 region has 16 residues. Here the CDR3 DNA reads TGTGCCAGCTCAACCAAACTAGCGGGAGTTGTCAATGAGCAGTTCTTC. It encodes CASSTKLAGVVNEQFF.

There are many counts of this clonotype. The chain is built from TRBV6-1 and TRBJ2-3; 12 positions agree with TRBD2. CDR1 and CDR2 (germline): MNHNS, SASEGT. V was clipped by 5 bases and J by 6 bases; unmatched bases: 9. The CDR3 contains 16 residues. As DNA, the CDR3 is TGTGCCAGCAGTTATCGGACTAGCGGGACGTCCGATACGCAGTATTTT. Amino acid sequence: CASSYRTSGTSDTQYF.

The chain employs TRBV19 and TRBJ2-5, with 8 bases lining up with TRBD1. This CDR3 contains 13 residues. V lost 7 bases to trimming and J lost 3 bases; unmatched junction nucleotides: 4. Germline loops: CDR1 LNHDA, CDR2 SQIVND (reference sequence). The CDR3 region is CASTQTGEETQYF. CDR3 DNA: TGTGCCAGTACCCAGACAGGGGAAGAGACCCAGTACTTC. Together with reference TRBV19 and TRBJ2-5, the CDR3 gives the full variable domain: DGGITQSPKYLFRKEGQNVTLSCEQNLNHDAMYWYRQDPGQGLRLIYYSQIVNDFQKGDIAEGYSVSREKKESFPLTVTSAQKNPTAFYLCASTQTGEETQYFGPGTRLLVL.

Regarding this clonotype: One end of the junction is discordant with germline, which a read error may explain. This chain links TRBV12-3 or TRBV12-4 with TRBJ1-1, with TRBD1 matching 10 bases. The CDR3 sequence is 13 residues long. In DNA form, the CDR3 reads TGTGCCTGCAGGACAGGGGGGAACACTGAAGCTTTCTTT. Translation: CACRTGGNTEAFF.

The CDR3 spells CSAPLAGGPFYEQYF. For the CDR3, the DNA is TGCAGTGCTCCTCTAGCGGGAGGCCCCTTCTACGAGCAGTACTTC. The V and J genes are TRBV20-1 and TRBJ2-7; 11 bases are a match to TRBD2. This CDR3 is 15 amino acids long. Trimming took 5 bases from V and 3 from J; bases not matched to a gene: 9. Germline loops: CDR1 DFQATT, CDR2 SNEGSKA (reference sequence).

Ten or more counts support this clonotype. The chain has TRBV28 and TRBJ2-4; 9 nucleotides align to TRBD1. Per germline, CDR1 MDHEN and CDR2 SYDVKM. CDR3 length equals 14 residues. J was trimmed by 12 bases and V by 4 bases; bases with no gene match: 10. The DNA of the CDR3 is TGTGCCAGCAGTTCCACAGGGGGCGAAAAAGCTCAGTACTTC. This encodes CASSSTGGEKAQYF.

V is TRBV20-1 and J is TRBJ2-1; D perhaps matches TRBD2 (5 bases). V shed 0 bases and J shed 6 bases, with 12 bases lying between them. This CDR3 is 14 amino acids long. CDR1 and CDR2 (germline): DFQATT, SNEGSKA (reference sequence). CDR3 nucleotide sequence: TGCAGTGCTAGAGATGCGCTAGCTTTCAATGAGCAGTTCTTC. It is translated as CSARDALAFNEQFF.

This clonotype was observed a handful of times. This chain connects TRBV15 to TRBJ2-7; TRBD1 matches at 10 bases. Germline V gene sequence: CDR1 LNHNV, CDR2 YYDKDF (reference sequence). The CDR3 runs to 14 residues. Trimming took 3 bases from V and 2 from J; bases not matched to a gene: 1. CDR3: CATSRTGGPYEQYF. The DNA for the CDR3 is TGTGCCACCAGCAGGACAGGGGGCCCCTACGAGCAGTACTTC.

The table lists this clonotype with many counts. The CDR3 DNA is TGTGCCAGCAGCAAGCGTCGCGGGACCTACGAGCAGTACTTC. Translated: CASSKRRGTYEQYF. The rearrangement joins TRBV7-8 to TRBJ2-7, with D possibly TRBD2 on 6 matching bases. The CDR3 covers 14 residues. V lost 5 bases and J 2 bases, leaving 13 bases between the germline ends. Germline values: CDR1 SGHVS, CDR2 FQNEAQ.

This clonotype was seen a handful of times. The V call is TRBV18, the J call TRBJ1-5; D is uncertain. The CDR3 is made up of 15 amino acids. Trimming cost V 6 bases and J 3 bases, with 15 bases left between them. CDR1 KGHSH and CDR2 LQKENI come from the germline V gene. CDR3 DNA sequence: TGTGCCAGCTCGCCTCAACAAGGGTCCAATCAGCCCCAGCATTTT. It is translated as CASSPQQGSNQPQHF.

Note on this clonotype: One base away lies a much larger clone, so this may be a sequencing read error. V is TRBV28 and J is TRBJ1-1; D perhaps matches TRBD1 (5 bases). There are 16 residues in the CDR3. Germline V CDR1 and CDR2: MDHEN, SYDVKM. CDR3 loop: CASSLSPGLLNTGAFF. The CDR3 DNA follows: TGTGCCAGCAGTTTAAGCCCGGGACTCCTGAACACTGGAGCTTTCTTT. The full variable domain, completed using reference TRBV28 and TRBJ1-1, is DVKVTQSSRYLVKRTGEKVFLECVQDMDHENMFWYRQDPGLGLRLIYFSYDVKMKEKGDIPEGYSVSREKKERFSLILESASTNQTSMYLCASSLSPGLLNTGAFFGQGTRLTVV.

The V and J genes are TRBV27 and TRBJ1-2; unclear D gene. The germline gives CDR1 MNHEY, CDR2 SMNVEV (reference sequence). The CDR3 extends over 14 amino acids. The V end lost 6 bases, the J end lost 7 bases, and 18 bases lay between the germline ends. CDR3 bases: TGTGCCAGCAGCACGCATGGGATGATAGGTGGCTACACCTTC. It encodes CASSTHGMIGGYTF.

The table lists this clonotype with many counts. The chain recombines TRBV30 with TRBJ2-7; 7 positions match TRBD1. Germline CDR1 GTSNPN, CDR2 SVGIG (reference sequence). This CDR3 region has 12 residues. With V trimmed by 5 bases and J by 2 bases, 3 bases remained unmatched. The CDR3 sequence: CAWGQVTYEQYF. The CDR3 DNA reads TGTGCCTGGGGACAGGTAACCTACGAGCAGTACTTC.

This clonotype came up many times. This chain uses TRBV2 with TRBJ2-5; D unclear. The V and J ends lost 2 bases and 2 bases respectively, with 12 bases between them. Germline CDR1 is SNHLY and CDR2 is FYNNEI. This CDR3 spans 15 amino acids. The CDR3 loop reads CASSEIGRIQETQYF. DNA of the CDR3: TGTGCCAGCAGTGAAATTGGGCGGATACAAGAGACCCAGTACTTC.

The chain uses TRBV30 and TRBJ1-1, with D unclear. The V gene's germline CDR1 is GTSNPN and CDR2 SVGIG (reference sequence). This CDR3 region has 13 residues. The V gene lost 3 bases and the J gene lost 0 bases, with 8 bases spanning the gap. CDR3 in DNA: TGTGCCTGGAGCAAATTGATGAACACTGAAGCTTTCTTT. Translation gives CAWSKLMNTEAFF.

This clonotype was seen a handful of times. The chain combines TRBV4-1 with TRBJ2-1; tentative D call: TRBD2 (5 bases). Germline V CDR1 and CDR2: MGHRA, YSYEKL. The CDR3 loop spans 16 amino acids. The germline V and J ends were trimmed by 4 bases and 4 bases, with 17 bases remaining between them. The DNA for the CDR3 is TGCGCCAGCAGCCTCGCCATTGGTAGCGTTTACAATGAGCAGTTCTTC. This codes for CASSLAIGSVYNEQFF.

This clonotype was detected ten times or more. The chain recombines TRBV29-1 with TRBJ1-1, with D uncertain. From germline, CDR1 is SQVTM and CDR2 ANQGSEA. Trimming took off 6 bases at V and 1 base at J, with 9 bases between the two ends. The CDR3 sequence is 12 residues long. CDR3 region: CSVPRGNTEAFF. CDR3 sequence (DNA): TGCAGCGTCCCGCGGGGGAACACTGAAGCTTTCTTT.

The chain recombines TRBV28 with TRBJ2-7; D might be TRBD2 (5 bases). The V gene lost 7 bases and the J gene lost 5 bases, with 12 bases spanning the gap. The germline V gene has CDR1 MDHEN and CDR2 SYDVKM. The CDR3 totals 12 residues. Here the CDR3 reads CASTGGTDEQYF. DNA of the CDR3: TGTGCCAGCACCGGAGGCACCGACGAGCAGTACTTC. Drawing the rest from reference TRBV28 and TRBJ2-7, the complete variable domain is DVKVTQSSRYLVKRTGEKVFLECVQDMDHENMFWYRQDPGLGLRLIYFSYDVKMKEKGDIPEGYSVSREKKERFSLILESASTNQTSMYLCASTGGTDEQYFGPGTRLTVT.

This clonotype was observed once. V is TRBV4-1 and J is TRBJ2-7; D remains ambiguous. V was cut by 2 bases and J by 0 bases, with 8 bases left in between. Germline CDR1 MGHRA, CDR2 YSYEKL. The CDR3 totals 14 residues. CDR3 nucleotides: TGCGCCAGCAGCCAACAGGAGAGCTCCTACGAGCAGTACTTC. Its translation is CASSQQESSYEQYF.

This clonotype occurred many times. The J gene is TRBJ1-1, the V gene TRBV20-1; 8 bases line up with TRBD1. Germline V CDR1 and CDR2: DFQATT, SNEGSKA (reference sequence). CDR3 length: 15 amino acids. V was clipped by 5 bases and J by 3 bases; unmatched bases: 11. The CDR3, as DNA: TGCAGTGCTCCCCGACAGGGGCTTGAATACACTGAAGCTTTCTTT. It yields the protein CSAPRQGLEYTEAFF.

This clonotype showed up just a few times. CDR3 bases: TGTGCCAGCGTGCGCAGGGGCCAGCTCTCCGAAGCTTTCTTT. Protein: CASVRRGQLSEAFF. The chain couples TRBV6-1 to TRBJ1-1; TRBD1 is a possible D gene (6 bases). Germline CDR1 MNHNS, CDR2 SASEGT. This CDR3 is 14 amino acids long. Trimming left V 8 bases short and J 8 bases short, with 21 bases between.

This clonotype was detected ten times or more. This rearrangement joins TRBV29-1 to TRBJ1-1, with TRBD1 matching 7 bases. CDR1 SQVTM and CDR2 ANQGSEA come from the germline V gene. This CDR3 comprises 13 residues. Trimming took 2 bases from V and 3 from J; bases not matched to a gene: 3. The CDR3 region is CSVEYRGDTEAFF. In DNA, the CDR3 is TGCAGCGTTGAATACAGGGGCGACACTGAAGCTTTCTTT.